The rows below give T cell receptor beta chains drawn from one sample of a study of blood T cell repertoires in COVID-19. Using immunoSEQ multiplex PCR, the repertoire was profiled, and TCRdb retains in-frame clones only, with some absent. Found here are almost 250,000 clones, 65% to 90% of them singletons; the top ten hold approximately 8.2%. The specimen sequenced was PBMCs or T cells enriched from blood (not recorded which). These TCRs come from a woman between 45 and 60 years old with acute COVID-19. CDR3s leave out the opening cysteine and the closing phenylalanine or tryptophan. The D gene is left open where the match is weak.

v_gene	d_gene	j_gene	CDR3aa
TRBV12-3/TRBV12-4	-	TRBJ1-1	ASSLKWETEAF
TRBV11-2	TRBD2	TRBJ2-3	ASSLVGTSDHTQY
TRBV28	TRBD2	TRBJ2-3	ASASGGLTSTDTQY
TRBV30	TRBD1	TRBJ2-6	AGQGASGANVLT
TRBV15	-	TRBJ1-5	ATSRDRAQPQH
TRBV7-6	TRBD1	TRBJ1-2	ASSPGQGRGYGYT
TRBV7-9	TRBD2	TRBJ2-5	ASSSGGGAGETQY
TRBV3-1/TRBV3-2	-	TRBJ2-1	ASTLQGIAYNEQF
TRBV25-1	-	TRBJ1-2	ASRNSGDNYGYT
TRBV19	-	TRBJ1-2	ASSIEAYGYT
TRBV18	-	TRBJ1-3	ASSSQGSSGNTIY
TRBV5-1	-	TRBJ2-5	ASSLALGRQTQY
TRBV7-2	-	TRBJ1-5	ASSSNTLYSNQPQH
TRBV19	TRBD1	TRBJ2-7	ASSMGQGFYEQY
TRBV9	-	TRBJ1-1	ASSPGVNTEAF